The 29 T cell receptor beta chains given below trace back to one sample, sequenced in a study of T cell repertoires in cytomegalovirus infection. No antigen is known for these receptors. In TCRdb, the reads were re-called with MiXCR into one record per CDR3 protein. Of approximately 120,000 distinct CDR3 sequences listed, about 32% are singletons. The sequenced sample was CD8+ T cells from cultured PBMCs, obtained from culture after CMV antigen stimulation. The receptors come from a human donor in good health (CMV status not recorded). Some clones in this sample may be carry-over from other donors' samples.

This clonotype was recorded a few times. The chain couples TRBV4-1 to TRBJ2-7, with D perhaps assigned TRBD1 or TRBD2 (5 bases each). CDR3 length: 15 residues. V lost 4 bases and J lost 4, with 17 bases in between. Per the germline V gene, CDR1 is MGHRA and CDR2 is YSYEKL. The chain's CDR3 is CASSRSPIWGYEQYF. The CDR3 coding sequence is TGCGCCAGCAGCCGGTCACCAATCTGGGGGTACGAGCAGTACTTC.

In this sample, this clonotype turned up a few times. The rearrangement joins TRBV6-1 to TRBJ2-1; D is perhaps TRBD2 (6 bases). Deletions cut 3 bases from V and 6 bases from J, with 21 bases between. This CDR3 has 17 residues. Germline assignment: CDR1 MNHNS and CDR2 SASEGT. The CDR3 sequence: CASSELWSGGRFNEQFF. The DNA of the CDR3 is TGTGCCAGCAGTGAGCTTTGGTCTGGAGGGCGATTCAATGAGCAGTTCTTC.

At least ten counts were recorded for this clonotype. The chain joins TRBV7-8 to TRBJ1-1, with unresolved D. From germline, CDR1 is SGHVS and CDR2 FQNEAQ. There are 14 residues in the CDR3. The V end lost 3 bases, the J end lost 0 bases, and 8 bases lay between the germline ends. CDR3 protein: CASSFRLMNTEAFF. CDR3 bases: TGTGCCAGCAGCTTCCGGCTTATGAACACTGAAGCTTTCTTT.

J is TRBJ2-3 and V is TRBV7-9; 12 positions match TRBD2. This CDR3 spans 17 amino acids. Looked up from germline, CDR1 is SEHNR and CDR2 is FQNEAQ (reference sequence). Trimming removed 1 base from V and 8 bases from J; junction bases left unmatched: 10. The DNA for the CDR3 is TGTGCCAGCAGCTTAGACCTAGCGGGGGGGCCTGATCCTACGCAGTATTTT. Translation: CASSLDLAGGPDPTQYF. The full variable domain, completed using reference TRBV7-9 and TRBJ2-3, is DTGVSQNPRHKITKRGQNVTFRCDPISEHNRLYWYRQTLGQGPEFLTYFQNEAQLEKSRLLSDRFSAERPKGSFSTLEIQRTEQGDSAMYLCASSLDLAGGPDPTQYFGPGTRLTVL.

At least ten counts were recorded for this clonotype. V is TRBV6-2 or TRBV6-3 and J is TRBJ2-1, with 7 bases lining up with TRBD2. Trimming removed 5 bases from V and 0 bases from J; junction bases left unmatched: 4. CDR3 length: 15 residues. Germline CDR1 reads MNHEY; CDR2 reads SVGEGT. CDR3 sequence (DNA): TGTGCCAGCAGTCCCCTAGCGGACTCCTACAATGAGCAGTTCTTC. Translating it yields CASSPLADSYNEQFF.

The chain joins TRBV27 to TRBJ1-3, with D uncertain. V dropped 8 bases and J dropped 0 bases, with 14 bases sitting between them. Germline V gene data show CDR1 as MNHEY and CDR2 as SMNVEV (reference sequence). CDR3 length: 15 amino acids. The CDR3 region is CASSPGGYSGNTIYF. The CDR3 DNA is TGTGCCAGCTCCCCGGGAGGGTACTCTGGAAACACCATATATTTT.

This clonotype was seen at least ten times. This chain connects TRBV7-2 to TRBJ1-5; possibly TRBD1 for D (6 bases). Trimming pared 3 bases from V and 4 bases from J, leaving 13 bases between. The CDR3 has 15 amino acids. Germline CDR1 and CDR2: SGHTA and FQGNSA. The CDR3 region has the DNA TGTGCCAGCAGCTTGGGGACATTGGGTAATCAGCCCCAGCATTTT. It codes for CASSLGTLGNQPQHF.

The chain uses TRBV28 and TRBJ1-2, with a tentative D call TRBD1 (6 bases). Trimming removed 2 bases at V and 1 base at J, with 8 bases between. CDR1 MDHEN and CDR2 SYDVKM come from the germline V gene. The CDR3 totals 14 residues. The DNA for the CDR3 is TGTGCCAGCAGTTTAGTAGGGGGTAACTATGGCTACACCTTC. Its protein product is CASSLVGGNYGYTF.

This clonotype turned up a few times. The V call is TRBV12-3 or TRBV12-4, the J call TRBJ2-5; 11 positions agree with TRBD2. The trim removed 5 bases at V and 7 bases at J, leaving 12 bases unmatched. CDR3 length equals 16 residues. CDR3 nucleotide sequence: TGTGCCAGCAGTCTCTTAGCGGGGGGGCCCTTGGGGACCCAGTACTTC. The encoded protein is CASSLLAGGPLGTQYF.

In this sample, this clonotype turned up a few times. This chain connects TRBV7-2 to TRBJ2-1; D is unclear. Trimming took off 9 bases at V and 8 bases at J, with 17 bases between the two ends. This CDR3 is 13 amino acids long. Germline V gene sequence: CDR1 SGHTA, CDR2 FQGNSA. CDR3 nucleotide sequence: TGTGCCAGTAGACCCTTGGGTATCGATGAGCAGTTCTTC. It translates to CASRPLGIDEQFF.

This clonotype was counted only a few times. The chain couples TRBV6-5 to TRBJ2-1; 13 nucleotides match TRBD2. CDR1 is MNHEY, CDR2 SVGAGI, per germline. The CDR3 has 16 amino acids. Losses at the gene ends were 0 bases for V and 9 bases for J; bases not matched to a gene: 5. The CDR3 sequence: CASSYSTSGGATEQFF. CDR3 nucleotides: TGTGCCAGCAGTTACTCAACTAGCGGGGGGGCGACTGAGCAGTTCTTC.

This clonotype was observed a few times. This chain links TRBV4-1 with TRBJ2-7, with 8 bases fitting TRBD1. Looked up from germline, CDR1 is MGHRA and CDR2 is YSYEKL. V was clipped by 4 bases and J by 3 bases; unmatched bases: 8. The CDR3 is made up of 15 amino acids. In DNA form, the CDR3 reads TGCGCCAGCAGCCTACGACAGGGGATTTACTACGAGCAGTACTTC. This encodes CASSLRQGIYYEQYF.

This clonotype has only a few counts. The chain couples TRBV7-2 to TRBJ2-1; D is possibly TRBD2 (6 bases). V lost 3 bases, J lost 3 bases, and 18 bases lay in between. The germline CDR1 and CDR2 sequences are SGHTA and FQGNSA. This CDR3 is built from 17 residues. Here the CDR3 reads CASSLGLGPEIYNEQFF. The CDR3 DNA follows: TGTGCCAGCAGCTTGGGACTTGGCCCAGAGATCTACAATGAGCAGTTCTTC.

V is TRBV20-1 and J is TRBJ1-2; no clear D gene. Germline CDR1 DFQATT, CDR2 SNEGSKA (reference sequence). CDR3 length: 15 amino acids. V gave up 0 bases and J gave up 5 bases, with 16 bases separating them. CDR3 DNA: TGCAGTGCTAGAGAACGATCCACGGCGGGGTATGGCTACACCTTC. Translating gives CSARERSTAGYGYTF.

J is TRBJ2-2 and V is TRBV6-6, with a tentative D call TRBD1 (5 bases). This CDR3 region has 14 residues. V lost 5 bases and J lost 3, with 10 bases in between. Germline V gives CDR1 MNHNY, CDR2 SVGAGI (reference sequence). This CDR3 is CASSVGLYTGELFF. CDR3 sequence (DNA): TGTGCCAGCAGTGTGGGGCTCTACACCGGGGAGCTGTTTTTT.

In nucleotides, the CDR3 is TGTGCCAGCAGCTTTGACTCCGGCCTCCGCGAGCAGTACTTC. It translates to CASSFDSGLREQYF. The chain links TRBV9 to TRBJ2-7, with D hard to call. Germline V CDR1 and CDR2: SGDLS, YYNGEE. This CDR3 is built from 14 residues. With 4 bases removed from V and 6 bases from J, the gap between germline ends came to 17 bases.

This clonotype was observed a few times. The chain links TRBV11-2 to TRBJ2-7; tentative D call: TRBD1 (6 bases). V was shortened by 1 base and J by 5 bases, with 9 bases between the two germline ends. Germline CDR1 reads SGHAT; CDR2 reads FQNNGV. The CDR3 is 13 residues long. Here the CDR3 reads CASSLGTENEQYF. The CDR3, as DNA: TGTGCCAGCAGCTTAGGGACAGAGAACGAGCAGTACTTC.

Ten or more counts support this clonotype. The CDR3 nucleotides are TGTGCCAGCAGTTTATCGGGGACTCTGGCTGAAGCTTTCTTT. It yields the protein CASSLSGTLAEAFF. The chain uses TRBV27 and TRBJ1-1, with D perhaps matching TRBD1 (5 bases). The CDR3 totals 14 residues. The germline V gene has CDR1 MNHEY and CDR2 SMNVEV (reference sequence). V dropped 0 bases and J dropped 6 bases, with 11 bases sitting between them.

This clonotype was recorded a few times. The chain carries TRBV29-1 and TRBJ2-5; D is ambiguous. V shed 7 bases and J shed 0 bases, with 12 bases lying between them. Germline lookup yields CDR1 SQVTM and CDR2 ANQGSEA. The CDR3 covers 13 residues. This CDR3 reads CSAPIENQETQYF. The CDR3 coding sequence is TGCAGCGCTCCTATTGAAAACCAAGAGACCCAGTACTTC.

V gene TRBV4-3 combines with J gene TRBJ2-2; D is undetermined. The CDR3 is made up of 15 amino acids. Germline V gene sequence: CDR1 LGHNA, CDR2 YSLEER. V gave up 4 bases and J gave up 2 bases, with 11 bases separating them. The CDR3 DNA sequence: TGCGCCAGCAGCCTAACTCAGAGAAACACCGGGGAGCTGTTTTTT. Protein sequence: CASSLTQRNTGELFF.

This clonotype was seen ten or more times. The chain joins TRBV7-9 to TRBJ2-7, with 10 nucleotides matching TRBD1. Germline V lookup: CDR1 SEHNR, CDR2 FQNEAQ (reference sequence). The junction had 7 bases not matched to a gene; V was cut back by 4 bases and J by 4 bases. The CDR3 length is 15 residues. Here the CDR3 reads CASSSRDRGEYEQYF. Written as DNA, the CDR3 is TGTGCCAGCAGCTCCCGGGACAGGGGCGAGTACGAGCAGTACTTC.

The CDR3 here is CASILGRGRETNTEAFF. In DNA form, the CDR3 reads TGTGCCAGCATCCTCGGCAGGGGGAGAGAGACGAACACTGAAGCTTTCTTT. The V and J genes are TRBV7-9 and TRBJ1-1; 7 positions agree with TRBD1. The CDR3 covers 17 residues. Germline V gene sequence: CDR1 SEHNR, CDR2 FQNEAQ (reference sequence). Germline trimming cut 7 bases from V and 1 base from J; bases unmatched to any gene: 15.

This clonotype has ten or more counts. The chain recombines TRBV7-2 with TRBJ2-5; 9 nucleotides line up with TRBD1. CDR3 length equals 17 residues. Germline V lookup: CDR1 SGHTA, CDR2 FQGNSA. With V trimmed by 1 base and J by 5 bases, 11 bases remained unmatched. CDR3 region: CASSLGQGVYVAETQYF. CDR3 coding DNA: TGTGCCAGCAGCTTAGGACAGGGGGTCTATGTAGCCGAGACCCAGTACTTC.

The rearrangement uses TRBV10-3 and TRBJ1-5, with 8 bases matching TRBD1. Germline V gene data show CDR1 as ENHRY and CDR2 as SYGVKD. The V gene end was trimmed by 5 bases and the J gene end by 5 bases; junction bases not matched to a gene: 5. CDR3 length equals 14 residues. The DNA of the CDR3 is TGTGCCATCAGTCTGGCAGGGGGCTATCAGCCCCAGCATTTT. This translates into CAISLAGGYQPQHF.

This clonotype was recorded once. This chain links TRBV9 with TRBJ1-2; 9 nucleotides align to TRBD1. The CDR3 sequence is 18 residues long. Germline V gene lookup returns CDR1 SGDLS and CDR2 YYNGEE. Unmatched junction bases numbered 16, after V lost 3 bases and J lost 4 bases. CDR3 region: CASSAITGQGYNGYGYTF. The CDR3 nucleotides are TGTGCCAGCAGCGCCATAACGGGACAGGGATATAACGGCTATGGCTACACCTTC. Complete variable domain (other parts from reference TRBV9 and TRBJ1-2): DSGVTQTPKHLITATGQRVTLRCSPRSGDLSVYWYQQSLDQGLQFLIQYYNGEERAKGNILERFSAQQFPDLHSELNLSSLELGDSALYFCASSAITGQGYNGYGYTFGSGTRLTVV.

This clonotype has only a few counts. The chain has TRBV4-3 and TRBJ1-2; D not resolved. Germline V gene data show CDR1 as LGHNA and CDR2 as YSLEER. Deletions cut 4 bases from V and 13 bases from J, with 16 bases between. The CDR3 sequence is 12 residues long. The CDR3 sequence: CASSRPPGRVTF. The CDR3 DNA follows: TGCGCCAGCAGCCGACCGCCTGGTAGGGTCACCTTC.

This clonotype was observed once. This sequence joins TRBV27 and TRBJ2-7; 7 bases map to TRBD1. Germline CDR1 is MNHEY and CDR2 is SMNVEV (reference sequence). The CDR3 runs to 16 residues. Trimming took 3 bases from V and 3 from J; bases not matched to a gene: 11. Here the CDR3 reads CASSLGPGQTYYEQYF. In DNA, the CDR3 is TGTGCCAGCAGTTTGGGACCGGGACAGACCTACTACGAGCAGTACTTC.

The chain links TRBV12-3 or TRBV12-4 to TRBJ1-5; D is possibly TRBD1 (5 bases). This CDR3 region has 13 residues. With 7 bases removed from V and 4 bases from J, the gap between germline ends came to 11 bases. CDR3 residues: CASTPGGNQPQHF. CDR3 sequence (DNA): TGTGCCAGCACTCCGGGGGGAAATCAGCCCCAGCATTTT.

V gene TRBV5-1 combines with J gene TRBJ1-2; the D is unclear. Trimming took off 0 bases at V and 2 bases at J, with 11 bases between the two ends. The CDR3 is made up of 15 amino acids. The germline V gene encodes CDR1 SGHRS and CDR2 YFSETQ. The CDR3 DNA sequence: TGCGCCAGCAGCTTGGCCGTGGGCCCAAACTATGGCTACACCTTC. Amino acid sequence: CASSLAVGPNYGYTF.